One and the same sample provided the 17 T cell receptor beta chains below, sequenced in a study of early T cells in non-severe SARS-CoV-2 infection. TCRdb redid the calling of the 5' RACE reads with MiXCR, one entry per CDR3 protein. The data contain tens of thousands of distinct CDR3 sequences, around 15% of them singletons. Input material: whole blood. All receptors come from an adult who was a healthcare worker with PCR-confirmed SARS-CoV-2 infection or an uninfected control (not recorded which).

V usage is TRBV10-2 and J usage is TRBJ1-2, with 7 bases that match TRBD1. Germline V CDR1 and CDR2: WSHSY, SAAADI. V lost 2 bases, J lost 4 bases, and 7 bases stayed unmatched. The CDR3 extends over 15 amino acids. The CDR3 nucleotides read TGCGCCAGCAGTGAGGAAATACAGGGGACCTATGGCTACACCTTC. Its protein product is CASSEEIQGTYGYTF.

There are many counts of this clonotype. The chain is built from TRBV6-2 or TRBV6-3 and TRBJ1-5, with D maybe TRBD1 (6 bases). Per germline, CDR1 MNHEY and CDR2 SVGEGT. V was pared by 4 bases and J by 5 bases, with 12 bases between. The CDR3 consists of 14 residues. In DNA, the CDR3 is TGTGCCAGCAGTTCCCGGGGGCCTGATCAGCCCCAGCATTTT. As protein: CASSSRGPDQPQHF.

This clonotype was seen a handful of times. The V call is TRBV12-3 or TRBV12-4, the J call TRBJ2-7; TRBD2 aligns across 8 bases. This CDR3 has 15 amino acids. The V gene end was trimmed by 3 bases and the J gene end by 0 bases; junction bases not matched to a gene: 4. DNA of the CDR3: TGTGCCAGCAGTTTTAGCGGGGCGAGCTCCTACGAGCAGTACTTC. Protein product: CASSFSGASSYEQYF.

This clonotype was observed many times. The V call is TRBV29-1, the J call TRBJ1-1; tentatively, D is TRBD1 (6 bases). Trimming stripped 8 bases from V and 8 bases from J, with 18 bases between. The germline V gene has CDR1 SQVTM and CDR2 ANQGSEA. This CDR3 is 12 amino acids long. DNA for the CDR3: TGCAGCACTCTTTCGGGGGGCTACGAAGCTTTCTTT. It is translated as CSTLSGGYEAFF.

This clonotype was counted many times. The chain has TRBV11-2 and TRBJ2-2; D gene uncertain. The germline CDR1 and CDR2 sequences are SGHAT and FQNNGV. The V end was cut by 2 bases, the J end by 5 bases, with 15 bases between. This CDR3 is built from 16 residues. The CDR3 is CASSLLVSVMTGELFF. CDR3 nucleotides: TGTGCCAGCAGCTTACTAGTTTCAGTTATGACCGGGGAGCTGTTTTTT.

There are many counts of this clonotype. The chain carries TRBV7-9 and TRBJ2-1, with 10 bases that match TRBD2. The CDR3 is 16 amino acids. CDR1 and CDR2 (germline): SEHNR, FQNEAQ (reference sequence). V gave up 5 bases and J gave up 6 bases; unmatched junction bases: 10. DNA of the CDR3: TGTGCCAGCAGCCGGACAGGCAGCGGGAGGGGCAATGAGCAGTTCTTC. Translated, it gives CASSRTGSGRGNEQFF.

This clonotype has at least ten counts. The rearrangement links TRBV3-1 to TRBJ2-5; D might be TRBD1 or TRBD2, each matching 6 bases. Germline V gene data show CDR1 as LGHDT and CDR2 as YNNKEL (reference sequence). Deletions cut 2 bases from V and 4 bases from J, with 26 bases between. There are 19 residues in the CDR3. The CDR3: CASSQPRKTPQGGGETQYF. In DNA, the CDR3 is TGTGCCAGCAGCCAACCCCGGAAGACGCCACAAGGGGGAGGAGAGACCCAGTACTTC.

This clonotype was picked up many times. V usage is TRBV12-5 and J usage is TRBJ1-5, with a tentative D call TRBD1 (6 bases). Per germline, CDR1 LGHNT and CDR2 FRNRAP. This CDR3 is built from 16 residues. V was shortened by 1 base and J by 3 bases, with 13 bases between the two germline ends. Here the CDR3 DNA reads TGTGCTAGTGGTTTGGCACAGGGTTACGACAATCAGCCCCAGCATTTT. It specifies CASGLAQGYDNQPQHF.

This clonotype has at least ten counts. The chain joins TRBV5-1 to TRBJ2-5; D might be TRBD1 (5 bases). The germline CDR1 and CDR2 sequences are SGHRS and YFSETQ. V was cut by 4 bases and J by 1 base, with 14 bases left in between. The CDR3 extends over 15 amino acids. The CDR3 loop is CASSAGHKTQETQYF. The CDR3 DNA follows: TGCGCCAGCAGCGCAGGACACAAAACCCAAGAGACCCAGTACTTC.

In DNA, the CDR3 is TGTGCCAGCAGCGTAGCCCGCGGCTCTGAAGCTTTCTTT. Its protein product is CASSVARGSEAFF. The J gene is TRBJ1-1, the V gene TRBV9; D is ambiguous. The germline V gene encodes CDR1 SGDLS and CDR2 YYNGEE. The CDR3 runs 13 residues. V lost 0 bases to trimming and J lost 6 bases, with 9 bases between them.

This clonotype occurred a few times. This rearrangement joins TRBV13 to TRBJ2-7; D is perhaps TRBD1 (5 bases). The CDR3 has 15 amino acids. Germline V CDR1 and CDR2: PRHDT, FYEKMQ (reference sequence). Trimming removed 5 bases at V and 5 bases at J, with 19 bases between. The CDR3 sequence: CASSREPEQADEQYF. In nucleotides, the CDR3 is TGTGCCAGCAGCCGTGAGCCTGAACAGGCCGACGAGCAGTACTTC. Full variable domain (rest looked up from reference TRBV13 and TRBJ2-7): AAGVIQSPRHLIKEKRETATLKCYPIPRHDTVYWYQQGPGQDPQFLISFYEKMQSDKGSIPDRFSAQQFSDYHSELNMSSLELGDSALYFCASSREPEQADEQYFGPGTRLTVT.

This clonotype occurred a few times. The genes are TRBV12-3 or TRBV12-4 and TRBJ2-7, with D perhaps matching TRBD1 (6 bases). V lost 6 bases and J 5 bases, leaving 11 bases between the germline ends. The length of the CDR3 is 12 residues. Here the CDR3 DNA reads TGTGCCAGCAGCCCGAACAGGGACGAGCAGTACTTC. Amino acid sequence: CASSPNRDEQYF.

The chain uses TRBV29-1 and TRBJ1-1, with a tentative D call TRBD1 (6 bases). The CDR3 runs to 11 residues. Trimming took 4 bases from V and 9 from J, leaving 12 bases between them. Germline loops: CDR1 SQVTM, CDR2 ANQGSEA. The CDR3 region is CSVVDSRKAFF. CDR3 nucleotides: TGCAGCGTTGTGGACAGCCGAAAAGCTTTCTTT.

This clonotype was seen only a few times. V and J are TRBV7-3 and TRBJ1-3; D possibly corresponds to TRBD1 (6 bases). Trimming left V 5 bases short and J 0 bases short, with 11 bases between. CDR1 is SGHTA and CDR2 is FQGTGA in the germline V gene. This CDR3 has 15 amino acids. CDR3 DNA sequence: TGTGCCAGCAGCCAGGGACATTTCTCTGGAAACACCATATATTTT. As protein: CASSQGHFSGNTIYF.

This clonotype was observed a few times. In nucleotides, the CDR3 is TGTGCCAGCTGGGATCTACAGGGTACTTTCAATGGCTACACCTTC. Protein: CASWDLQGTFNGYTF. V and J are TRBV7-6 and TRBJ1-2, with D possibly matching TRBD1 (6 bases). Germline assignment: CDR1 SGHVS and CDR2 FNYEAQ. The V and J ends lost 8 bases and 6 bases respectively, with 22 bases between them. This CDR3 comprises 15 residues.

At least ten counts were recorded for this clonotype. This rearrangement joins TRBV5-6 to TRBJ1-1; 10 nucleotides line up with TRBD1. Germline CDR1 is SGHDT and CDR2 is YYEEEE. The CDR3 has 14 amino acids. The ends lost 4 bases at V and 3 bases at J; junction bases unmatched: 3. The CDR3 protein is CASSTGQGYTEAFF. The DNA for the CDR3 is TGTGCCAGCAGCACGGGACAGGGGTACACTGAAGCTTTCTTT.

This clonotype was counted a few times. The rearrangement links TRBV28 to TRBJ1-1; D gene unclear. The CDR3 has 14 residues. Germline V gives CDR1 MDHEN, CDR2 SYDVKM. Trimming removed 7 bases at V and 0 bases at J, with 12 bases between. The CDR3 DNA reads TGTGCCAGCACATCTGGCGGGTTGAACACTGAAGCTTTCTTT. Amino acids: CASTSGGLNTEAFF.